The clone carrying this T cell receptor (beta chain) turned up a few times. These data belong to a study of PD-1 blockade in classical Hodgkin lymphoma. Every single patient, without exception, relapsed after autologous stem cell transplantation, and brentuximab vedotin exposure varied. The CDR3 has 15 amino acids. J lost 3 bases, V lost 3 bases, and 3 bases had no gene match. CDR1 and CDR2 (germline): SGHNT, YYREEE (reference sequence). Produced via immunoSEQ multiplex PCR; TCRdb's table is partial and in-frame only. Among 45,000 or so clones listed, more than 70% were seen once. The sequencing used peripheral blood mononuclear cells (PBMCs), collected at baseline. This TCR came from a human donor with classical Hodgkin lymphoma. This sequence joins TRBV5-4 and TRBJ2-3, with 11 bases that match TRBD1. CDR3: CASSSGTGGTDTQYF. The CDR3 nucleotides read TGTGCCAGCAGCTCCGGGACAGGGGGGACAGATACGCAGTATTTT.